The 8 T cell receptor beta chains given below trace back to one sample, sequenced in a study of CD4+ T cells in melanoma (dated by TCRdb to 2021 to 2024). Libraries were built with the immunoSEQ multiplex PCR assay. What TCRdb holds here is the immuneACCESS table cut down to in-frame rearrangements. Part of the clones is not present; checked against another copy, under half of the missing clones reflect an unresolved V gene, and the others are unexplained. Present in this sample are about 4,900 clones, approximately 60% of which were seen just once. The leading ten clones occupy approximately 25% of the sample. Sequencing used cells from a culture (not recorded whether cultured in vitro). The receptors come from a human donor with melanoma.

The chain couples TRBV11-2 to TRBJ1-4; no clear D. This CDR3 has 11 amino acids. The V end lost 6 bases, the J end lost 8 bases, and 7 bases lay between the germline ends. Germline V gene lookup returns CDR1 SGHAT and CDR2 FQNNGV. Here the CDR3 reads CASSSGEKLFF. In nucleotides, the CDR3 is TGTGCCAGCAGTTCCGGGGAAAAACTGTTTTTT.

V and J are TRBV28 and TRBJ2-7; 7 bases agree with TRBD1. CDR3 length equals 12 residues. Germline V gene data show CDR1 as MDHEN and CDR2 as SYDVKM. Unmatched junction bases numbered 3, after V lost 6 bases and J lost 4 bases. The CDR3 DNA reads TGTGCCAGCAGCCAACAGGGGTACGAGCAGTACTTC. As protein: CASSQQGYEQYF.

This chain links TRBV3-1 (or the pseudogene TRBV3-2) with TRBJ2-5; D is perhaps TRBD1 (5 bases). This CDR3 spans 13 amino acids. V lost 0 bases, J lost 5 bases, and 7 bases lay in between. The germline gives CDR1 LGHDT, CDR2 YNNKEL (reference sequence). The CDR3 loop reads CASSQEGRETQYF. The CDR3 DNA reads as TGTGCCAGCAGCCAAGAGGGGCGGGAGACCCAGTACTTC.

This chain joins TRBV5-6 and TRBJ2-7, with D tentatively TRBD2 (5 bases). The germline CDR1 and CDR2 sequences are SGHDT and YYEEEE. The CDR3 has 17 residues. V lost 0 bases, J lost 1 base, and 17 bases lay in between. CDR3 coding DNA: TGTGCCAGCAGCTTGGGTGAGGCGGACTCCTTTTCCTACGAGCAGTACTTC. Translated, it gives CASSLGEADSFSYEQYF.

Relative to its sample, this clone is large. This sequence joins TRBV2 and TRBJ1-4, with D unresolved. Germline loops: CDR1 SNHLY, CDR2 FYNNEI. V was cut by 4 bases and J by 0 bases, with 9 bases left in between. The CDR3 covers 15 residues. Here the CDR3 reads CASSGFAATNEKLFF. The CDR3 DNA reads TGTGCCAGCAGTGGGTTTGCCGCAACTAATGAAAAACTGTTTTTT.

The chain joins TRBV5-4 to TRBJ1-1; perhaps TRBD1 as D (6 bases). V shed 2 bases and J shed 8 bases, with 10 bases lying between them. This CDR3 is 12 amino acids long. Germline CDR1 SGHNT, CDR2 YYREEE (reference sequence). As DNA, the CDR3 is TGTGCCAGCAGCTTTGGGCAGGGGGAAGCTTTCTTT. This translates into CASSFGQGEAFF.

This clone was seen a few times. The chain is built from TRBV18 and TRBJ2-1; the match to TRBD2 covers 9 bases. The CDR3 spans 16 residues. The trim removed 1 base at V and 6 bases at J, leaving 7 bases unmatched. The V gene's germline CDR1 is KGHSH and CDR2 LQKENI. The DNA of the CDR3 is TGTGCCAGCTCACCACTATCTAGCGGGAACGGCAATGAGCAGTTCTTC. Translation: CASSPLSSGNGNEQFF.

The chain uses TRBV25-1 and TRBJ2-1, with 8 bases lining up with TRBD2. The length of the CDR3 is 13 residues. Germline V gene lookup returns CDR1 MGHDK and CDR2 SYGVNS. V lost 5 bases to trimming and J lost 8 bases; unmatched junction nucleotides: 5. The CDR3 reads CASSSGSLDEQFF. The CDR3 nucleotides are TGTGCCAGCAGTAGCGGGAGTCTCGATGAGCAGTTCTTC. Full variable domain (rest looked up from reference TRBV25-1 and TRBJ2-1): EADIYQTPRYLVIGTGKKITLECSQTMGHDKMYWYQQDPGMELHLIHYSYGVNSTEKGDLSSESTVSRIRTEHFPLTLESARPSHTSQYLCASSSGSLDEQFFGPGTRLTVL.